This is a list of T cell receptor beta chains from one sample in a study of T-cell reconstitution after alpha-beta-depleted transplantation in children. In TCRdb, the PCR reads were re-called with MiXCR into one record per CDR3 protein. The table shows approximately 340,000 distinct CDR3 sequences, with over 9% occurring only once. Material: PBMCs from the stem cell graft donor, obtained from the stem cell graft. The origin of the receptors is a human donor who donated a stem cell graft to a child with acute lymphoblastic leukemia. Each CDR3 is given with its conserved first and last residue. D genes are given only for firm matches. The size of a clone is reported for some rows only, either as once, few or many, or as a class for expanded clones.

d_call	v_call	j_call	clone_size	cdr3_aa	cdr3_nt
TRBD1	TRBV7-2	TRBJ1-1	-	CASNPNRGGIRTEAFF	TGTGCCAGCAACCCGAACAGGGGGGGGATACGAACTGAAGCTTTCTTT
-	TRBV20-1	TRBJ2-1	few	CSARDPDQYYNEQFF	TGCAGTGCTAGAGACCCGGACCAATATTACAATGAGCAGTTCTTC
-	TRBV20-1	TRBJ1-1	-	CRPERTGLSLAFF	TGCAGGCCAGAAAGGACGGGGCTTAGTCTGGCTTTCTTT
-	TRBV4-2	TRBJ1-2	few	CASSQVEGANYGYTF	TGTGCCAGCAGCCAAGTCGAGGGGGCTAACTATGGCTACACCTTC
TRBD2	TRBV20-1	TRBJ2-1	few	CSALAGGPVDEQFF	TGCAGTGCTCTAGCGGGAGGGCCGGTCGATGAGCAGTTCTTC
-	TRBV18	TRBJ1-4	-	CASSPRERDGEKLFF	TGTGCCAGCTCACCACGGGAGAGGGACGGGGAAAAACTGTTTTTT
-	TRBV12-3/TRBV12-4	TRBJ2-1	-	CASSLGPGYNEQFF	TGTGCCAGCAGTTTAGGACCCGGCTACAATGAGCAGTTCTTC
TRBD1	TRBV29-1	TRBJ2-1	-	CSVEGWSGTGGFGVF	TGCAGCGTTGAAGGGTGGTCAGGGACAGGGGGATTCGGGGTCTTC
-	TRBV4-3	TRBJ2-1	once	CASSQDRAGSYNEQFF	TGCGCCAGCAGCCAAGATAGAGCAGGGAGCTACAATGAGCAGTTCTTC
TRBD1	TRBV29-1	TRBJ2-5	few	CSVDGQGWETQYF	TGCAGCGTAGATGGACAGGGCTGGGAGACCCAGTACTTC
TRBD1	TRBV10-3	TRBJ1-5	many	CAISPTTGVGNQPQHF	TGTGCCATCAGTCCGACGACAGGGGTAGGCAATCAGCCCCAGCATTTT
-	TRBV7-9	TRBJ1-5	-	CASSLTQSNQPQHF	TGTGCCAGCAGCCTGACACAGAGCAATCAGCCCCAGCATTTT
-	TRBV10-2	TRBJ2-7	many	CASRGRTALPYEQYF	TGCGCCAGCAGAGGCAGGACAGCATTACCCTACGAGCAGTACTTC